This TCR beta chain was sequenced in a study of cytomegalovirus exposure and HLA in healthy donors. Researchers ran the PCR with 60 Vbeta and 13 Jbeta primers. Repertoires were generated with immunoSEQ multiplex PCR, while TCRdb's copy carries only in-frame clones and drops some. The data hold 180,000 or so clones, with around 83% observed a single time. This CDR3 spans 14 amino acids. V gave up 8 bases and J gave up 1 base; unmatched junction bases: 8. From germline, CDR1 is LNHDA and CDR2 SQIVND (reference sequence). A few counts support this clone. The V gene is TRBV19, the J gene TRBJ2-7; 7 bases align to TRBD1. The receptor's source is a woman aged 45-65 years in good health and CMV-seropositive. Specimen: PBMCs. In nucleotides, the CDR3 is TGTGCCAGTTCCGAACCGGGACAGTCCTACGAGCAGTACTTC. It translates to CASSEPGQSYEQYF.